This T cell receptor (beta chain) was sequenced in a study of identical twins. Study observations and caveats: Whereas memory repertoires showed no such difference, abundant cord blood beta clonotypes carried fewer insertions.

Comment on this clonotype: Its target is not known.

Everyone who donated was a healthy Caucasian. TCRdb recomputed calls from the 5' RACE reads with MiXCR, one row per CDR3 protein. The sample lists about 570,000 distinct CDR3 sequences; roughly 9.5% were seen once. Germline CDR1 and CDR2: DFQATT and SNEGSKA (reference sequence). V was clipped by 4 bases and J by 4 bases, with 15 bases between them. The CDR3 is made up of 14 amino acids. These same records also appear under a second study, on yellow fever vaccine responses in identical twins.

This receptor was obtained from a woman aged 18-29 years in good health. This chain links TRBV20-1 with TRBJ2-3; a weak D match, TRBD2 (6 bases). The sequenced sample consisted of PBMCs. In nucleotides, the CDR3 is TGCAGTGCTACCCCTAGCGTGAGCGCAGATACGCAGTATTTT. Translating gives CSATPSVSADTQYF.